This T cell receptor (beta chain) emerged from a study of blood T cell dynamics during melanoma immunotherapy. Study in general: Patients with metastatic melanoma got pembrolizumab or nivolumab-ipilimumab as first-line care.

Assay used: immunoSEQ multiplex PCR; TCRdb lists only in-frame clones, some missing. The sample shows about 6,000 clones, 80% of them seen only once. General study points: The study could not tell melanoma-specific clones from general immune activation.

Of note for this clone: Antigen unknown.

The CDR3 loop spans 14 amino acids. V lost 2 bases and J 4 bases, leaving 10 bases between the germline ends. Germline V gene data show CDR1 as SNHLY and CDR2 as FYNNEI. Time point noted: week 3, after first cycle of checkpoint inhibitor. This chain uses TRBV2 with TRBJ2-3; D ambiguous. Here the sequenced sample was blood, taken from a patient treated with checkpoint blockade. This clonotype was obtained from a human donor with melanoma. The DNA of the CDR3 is TGTGCCAGCAGTGAATTCAATCTTCCAGATACGCAGTATTTT. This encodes CASSEFNLPDTQYF.